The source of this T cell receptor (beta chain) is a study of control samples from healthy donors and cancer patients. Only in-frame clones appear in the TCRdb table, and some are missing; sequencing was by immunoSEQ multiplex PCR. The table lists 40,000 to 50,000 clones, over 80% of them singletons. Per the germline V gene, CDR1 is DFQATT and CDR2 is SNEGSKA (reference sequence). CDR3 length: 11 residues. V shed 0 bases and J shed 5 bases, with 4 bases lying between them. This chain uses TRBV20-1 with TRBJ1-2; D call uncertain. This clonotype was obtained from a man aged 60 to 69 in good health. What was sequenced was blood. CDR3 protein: CSARDKYGYTF. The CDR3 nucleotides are TGCAGTGCTAGAGATAAATATGGCTACACCTTC.